This entry lists 6 T cell receptor beta chains sequenced from one sample in a study of early T cells in non-severe SARS-CoV-2 infection. TCRdb ran MiXCR on the 5' RACE reads and lists one entry per CDR3 protein. Of 35,000 to 50,000 distinct CDR3 sequences detected, approximately 22% appear once; the ten largest clones hold about 4.6%. The sequencing here drew on whole blood, taken at baseline. The receptors come from an adult who was a healthcare worker with PCR-confirmed SARS-CoV-2 infection or an uninfected control (not recorded which).

This chain joins TRBV4-2 and TRBJ2-1, with D uncertain. The CDR3 length is 13 residues. Germline V lookup: CDR1 LGHNA, CDR2 YNFKEQ. The V and J ends lost 0 bases and 6 bases respectively, with 6 bases between them. Here the CDR3 DNA reads TGTGCCAGCAGCCAAGACTCCCCCAATGAGCAGTTCTTC. Its translation: CASSQDSPNEQFF.

The genes are TRBV6-5 and TRBJ1-4; 11 nucleotides match TRBD1. V shed 0 bases and J 4 bases; nucleotides not matched to a gene: 1. CDR1 MNHEY and CDR2 SVGAGI come from the germline V gene. The CDR3 runs to 16 residues. The CDR3 coding sequence is TGTGCCAGCAGTTACTCGGGACAGGGGGGTAATGAAAAACTGTTTTTT. This translates into CASSYSGQGGNEKLFF.

This clonotype appeared a few times. The chain couples TRBV3-1 to TRBJ1-2, with unresolved D. The V and J ends lost 2 bases and 8 bases respectively, with 6 bases between them. The CDR3 loop spans 11 amino acids. Germline CDR1 and CDR2: LGHDT and YNNKEL (reference sequence). DNA for the CDR3: TGTGCCAGCAGCCAAAGTGGCGGCTACACCTTC. Its translation is CASSQSGGYTF. The full variable domain, in which reference TRBV3-1 and TRBJ1-2 provide the parts outside the CDR3, is DTAVSQTPKYLVTQMGNDKSIKCEQNLGHDTMYWYKQDSKKFLKIMFSYNNKELIINETVPNRFSPKSPDKAHLNLHINSLELGDSAVYFCASSQSGGYTFGSGTRLTVV.

This clonotype was counted between two and nine times. V is TRBV12-3 or TRBV12-4 and J is TRBJ1-1; no definite D call. V was pared by 5 bases and J by 1 base, with 8 bases between. The CDR3 extends over 13 amino acids. CDR3 DNA: TGTGCCAGCAGTGACACGGCGAACACTGAAGCTTTCTTT. Residues: CASSDTANTEAFF.

This chain links TRBV6-5 with TRBJ1-1; 10 bases fit TRBD1. V dropped 5 bases and J dropped 4; count of bases not matched to a gene: 1. Germline CDR1 reads MNHEY; CDR2 reads SVGAGI. The CDR3 has 13 amino acids. The CDR3 DNA sequence: TGTGCCAGCAGTAGACAGGGGGCCACTGAAGCTTTCTTT. Protein product: CASSRQGATEAFF.

The chain has TRBV20-1 and TRBJ2-5, with 11 bases aligning to TRBD2. CDR3 length equals 14 residues. CDR1 and CDR2 from the germline V gene are DFQATT and SNEGSKA (reference sequence). The V gene end was trimmed by 2 bases and the J gene end by 2 bases; junction bases not matched to a gene: 1. As DNA, the CDR3 is TGCAGTGCTAGATCTAGCGGGGGGCAAGAGACCCAGTACTTC. This codes for CSARSSGGQETQYF.